The next 4 T cell receptor beta chains were all read from a single sample in a study of T-cell memory formation after mild COVID-19. In TCRdb, the 5' RACE reads were re-called with MiXCR into one record per CDR3 protein. The sample lists a few hundred thousand distinct CDR3 sequences; around 19% were seen once. Source material: PBMCs or a T cell subset sorted from them (not recorded which). These receptors all come from a man younger than 35 who had mild COVID-19 (a few samples of this study predate the infection). Cell type and time point are not known.

This chain connects TRBV12-3 or TRBV12-4 to TRBJ2-1; unclear D gene. The CDR3 is 13 residues long. The germline V and J ends were trimmed by 4 bases and 3 bases, with 7 bases remaining between them. This chain's CDR3 is CASSYNLYNEQFF. The CDR3 DNA sequence: TGTGCCAGCAGTTACAATCTCTACAATGAGCAGTTCTTC.

This clonotype was counted a single time. It may be a read error: a sequence one base away is much more abundant. The chain is built from TRBV25-1 and TRBJ1-2; 7 nucleotides agree with TRBD1. Germline CDR1 MGHDK, CDR2 SYGVNS. The CDR3 contains 15 residues. The CDR3 reads CAISEMFRQGKVYTF. CDR3 in DNA: TGTGCCATCAGTGAAATGTTTCGACAGGGAAAGGTCTACACCTTC.

This clonotype occurred a few times. The chain links TRBV29-1 to TRBJ1-2; 7 bases fit TRBD1. Germline V gene sequence: CDR1 SQVTM, CDR2 ANQGSEA. V was pared by 6 bases and J by 8 bases, with 6 bases of the junction left unmatched. The CDR3 spans 11 residues. The CDR3 sequence: CSVGGGEGYTF. The DNA for the CDR3 is TGCAGCGTCGGAGGGGGCGAGGGCTACACCTTC.

This chain links TRBV7-9 with TRBJ1-2; maybe TRBD1 (5 bases). Germline lookup yields CDR1 SEHNR and CDR2 FQNEAQ (reference sequence). V was pared by 5 bases and J by 4 bases, with 14 bases between. The CDR3 has 14 amino acids. This CDR3 reads CASSATVSPYGYTF. The CDR3 DNA reads TGTGCCAGCAGCGCGACAGTGAGCCCCTATGGCTACACCTTC.